This T cell receptor beta chain is drawn from a study of CD8+CD57+ T cells in acquired aplastic anemia. This CDR3 comprises 15 residues. Trimming cost V 1 base and J 5 bases, with 15 bases left between them. Germline values: CDR1 SGHRS, CDR2 YFSETQ. Whoever was chosen for sequencing had shown CD8+CD57+ cell expansion by flow cytometry. Each patient had severe acquired aplastic anemia. The blood sampling took place in patients who had so far received no therapy. This clonotype was recorded at least ten times. The template for TCR beta VDJ and CDR3 sequence profiling was genomic DNA. TCRdb ran MiXCR on the reads and lists one entry per CDR3 protein. This sample yields 450,000 to 600,000 distinct CDR3 sequences, of which approximately 32% are seen a single time; roughly 0.8% belongs to the top ten.

Sample: sorted CD4+, CD8+, or CD8+CD57+ T cells (not recorded which) from PBMCs. The chain uses TRBV5-1 and TRBJ2-5; no firm D call. This sequence was found in a human donor with aplastic anemia. The DNA of the CDR3 is TGCGCCAGCAGCTTGTTTTCGACGGTAGGCGAGACCCAGTACTTC. It yields the protein CASSLFSTVGETQYF.